This passage covers 29 T cell receptor beta chains from one sample sequenced in a study of blood T cell repertoires in COVID-19. The protocol was immunoSEQ multiplex PCR, while the TCRdb copy is restricted to in-frame clones and leaves out a portion. The sample contains roughly 350,000 clones, approximately 87% of which appear only once. Material: peripheral blood. The source is a woman aged 45 to 65 with COVID-19, enrolled during active disease.

The chain uses TRBV3-1 (or the pseudogene TRBV3-2) and TRBJ2-3; 9 positions agree with TRBD2. This CDR3 spans 18 amino acids. Germline V CDR1 and CDR2: LGHDT, YNNKEL (reference sequence). After removal of 0 bases from V and 2 bases from J, the junction contained 9 bases not matched to a gene. CDR3 loop: CASSQEAGGRDPTDTQYF. In DNA, the CDR3 is TGTGCCAGCAGCCAAGAGGCGGGCGGGAGGGATCCCACAGATACGCAGTATTTT.

CDR3 nucleotide sequence: TGTGCCAGCAGCCCGGATTCCCAGCGGGGAGTCGAGCAGTACTTC. This gives the protein CASSPDSQRGVEQYF. The rearrangement uses TRBV5-4 and TRBJ2-7; 7 bases match TRBD2. J was trimmed by 6 bases and V by 4 bases; bases with no gene match: 13. The CDR3 has 15 amino acids. The germline gives CDR1 SGHNT, CDR2 YYREEE (reference sequence).

This chain uses TRBV7-9 with TRBJ1-4, with 8 nucleotides matching TRBD1. J gave up 3 bases and V 2 bases, and 8 bases lay outside the gene matches. The germline CDR1 and CDR2 sequences are SEHNR and FQNEAQ (reference sequence). The CDR3 has 17 residues. The CDR3, as DNA: TGTGCCAGCAGCTTACTCCCCCCGACAGGGGCTAATGAAAAACTGTTTTTT. The encoded protein is CASSLLPPTGANEKLFF.

The CDR3, as DNA: TGTGCCAGCAGTTTAGGTTGGCCAGGTGACTATGGCTACACCTTC. Translation: CASSLGWPGDYGYTF. The gene calls are TRBV27 and TRBJ1-2, with no clear D. This CDR3 is built from 15 residues. Germline V lookup: CDR1 MNHEY, CDR2 SMNVEV (reference sequence). V lost 2 bases to trimming and J lost 3 bases, with 13 bases between them.

The rearrangement links TRBV19 to TRBJ2-3, with D possibly being TRBD2 (6 bases). CDR1 is LNHDA and CDR2 is SQIVND in the germline V gene (reference sequence). Deletions cut 3 bases from V and 2 bases from J, with 12 bases between. CDR3 length: 15 residues. CDR3 residues: CASSIRAGPTDTQYF. The CDR3 nucleotides are TGTGCCAGTAGTATCAGAGCGGGCCCCACAGATACGCAGTATTTT.

This chain links TRBV11-2 with TRBJ2-1; 7 bases match TRBD1. The CDR3 is 13 residues long. Germline values: CDR1 SGHAT, CDR2 FQNNGV. V dropped 6 bases and J dropped 8; count of bases not matched to a gene: 7. CDR3 residues: CASSLDRIDEQFF. In nucleotides, the CDR3 is TGTGCCAGCAGTTTGGACAGGATCGATGAGCAGTTCTTC.

The chain recombines TRBV7-2 with TRBJ2-2; 7 bases line up with TRBD1. The CDR3 is 14 amino acids. The germline gives CDR1 SGHTA, CDR2 FQGNSA. The J segment lost 4 bases and the V segment lost 6 bases, leaving 5 bases of the junction unmatched. The CDR3 coding sequence is TGTGCCAGCAGGACAGGGCGAACCACCGGGGAGCTGTTTTTT. Amino acid sequence: CASRTGRTTGELFF.

This clone occurred once. The chain carries TRBV6-5 and TRBJ2-7, with TRBD2 as a possible D gene (6 bases). The V gene lost 6 bases and the J gene lost 0 bases, with 9 bases spanning the gap. Germline lookup yields CDR1 MNHEY and CDR2 SVGAGI. The CDR3 runs 13 residues. The CDR3 sequence: CASREGHSYEQYF. CDR3 sequence (DNA): TGTGCCAGCAGGGAGGGGCACTCCTACGAGCAGTACTTC.

The chain joins TRBV7-2 to TRBJ2-1; D might be TRBD1 (6 bases). V dropped 5 bases and J dropped 5 bases, with 19 bases sitting between them. CDR1 and CDR2 (germline): SGHTA, FQGNSA. This CDR3 spans 16 amino acids. The CDR3 region has the DNA TGTGCCAGCAGCCCAACCGGGACATGGACAGACAATGAGCAGTTCTTC. Its protein is CASSPTGTWTDNEQFF. Based on the CDR3 plus reference TRBV7-2 and TRBJ2-1, the full variable domain is GAGVSQSPSNKVTEKGKDVELRCDPISGHTALYWYRQSLGQGLEFLIYFQGNSAPDKSGLPSDRFSAERTGGSVSTLTIQRTQQEDSAVYLCASSPTGTWTDNEQFFGPGTRLTVL.

To note about this clone: Other DNA variants within this sample encode the same CDR3. The chain employs TRBV27 and TRBJ1-5; D remains unclear. CDR1 is MNHEY and CDR2 is SMNVEV in the germline V gene (reference sequence). The CDR3 is 14 amino acids. Deletions cut 3 bases from V and 0 bases from J, with 6 bases between. This chain's CDR3 is CASSFRDSNQPQHF. CDR3 DNA: TGTGCCAGCAGTTTTCGAGATAGCAATCAGCCCCAGCATTTT.

This clone occurred once. The chain couples TRBV2 to TRBJ1-2; 8 bases line up with TRBD1. V lost 4 bases to trimming and J lost 7 bases; unmatched junction nucleotides: 11. This CDR3 is 15 amino acids long. From germline, CDR1 is SNHLY and CDR2 FYNNEI. The CDR3 DNA is TGTGCCAGCAGTGCTCAGGAGACAGGGGCTGGTGGCTACACCTTC. Protein: CASSAQETGAGGYTF.

This chain joins TRBV10-2 and TRBJ2-7; tentatively, D is TRBD2 (6 bases). The CDR3 spans 15 residues. Trimming took off 7 bases at V and 3 bases at J, with 19 bases between the two ends. Germline loops: CDR1 WSHSY, CDR2 SAAADI. For the CDR3, the DNA is TGCGCCAGCAAGGACGCGGCGGGACTCGGCTACGAGCAGTACTTC. This encodes CASKDAAGLGYEQYF.

The chain links TRBV7-9 to TRBJ2-3; tentatively, D is TRBD1 (8 bases). V was shortened by 4 bases and J by 2 bases, with 16 bases between the two germline ends. CDR1 SEHNR and CDR2 FQNEAQ come from the germline V gene (reference sequence). The CDR3 is 16 amino acids. The CDR3 bases are TGTGCCAGCAGCTCGCAGGGGGCGGGGGCCACAGATACGCAGTATTTT. Amino acids: CASSSQGAGATDTQYF.

The V gene is TRBV19, the J gene TRBJ2-2; the match to TRBD1 covers 8 bases. In germline, CDR1 is LNHDA, CDR2 SQIVND (reference sequence). The CDR3 covers 14 residues. V lost 10 bases and J lost 6; bases outside the gene matches: 10. In DNA form, the CDR3 reads TGTGCCACCCGGATGGACAGGGTAGCCGGGGAGCTGTTTTTT. This codes for CATRMDRVAGELFF.

V gene TRBV7-2 combines with J gene TRBJ1-1; a weak D match, TRBD1 (6 bases). With 3 bases removed from V and 1 base from J, the gap between germline ends came to 12 bases. CDR1 is SGHTA and CDR2 is FQGNSA in the germline V gene. CDR3 length: 15 residues. The CDR3 reads CASSFYRVGNTEAFF. For the CDR3, the DNA is TGTGCCAGCAGCTTCTACAGGGTCGGGAACACTGAAGCTTTCTTT.

V is TRBV4-1 and J is TRBJ2-7, with a tentative D call TRBD1 (6 bases). The CDR3 loop spans 15 amino acids. CDR1 and CDR2 from the germline V gene are MGHRA and YSYEKL. V lost 3 bases and J 0 bases, leaving 12 bases between the germline ends. This chain's CDR3 is CASSHSQGASYEQYF. CDR3 sequence (DNA): TGCGCCAGCAGCCATTCACAGGGTGCCTCCTACGAGCAGTACTTC.

The chain employs TRBV18 and TRBJ2-3; TRBD1 matches 8 bases. This CDR3 region has 16 residues. V was pared by 3 bases and J by 3 bases, with 8 bases of the junction left unmatched. The germline V gene encodes CDR1 KGHSH and CDR2 LQKENI. The CDR3 sequence: CASSPLRQGSTDTQYF. CDR3 nucleotides: TGTGCCAGCTCACCGCTAAGACAGGGGTCTACAGATACGCAGTATTTT.

This rearrangement joins TRBV11-3 to TRBJ2-7; no definite D call. Germline loops: CDR1 SGHNT, CDR2 YENEEA. CDR3 length: 12 amino acids. V was cut by 5 bases and J by 6 bases, with 11 bases left in between. As DNA, the CDR3 is TGTGCCAGCAGCCCTAGAACAAGCGAGCAGTACTTC. Translation: CASSPRTSEQYF.

This chain uses TRBV2 with TRBJ1-2; 7 bases agree with TRBD1. J was trimmed by 5 bases and V by 10 bases; bases with no gene match: 7. The germline V gene encodes CDR1 SNHLY and CDR2 FYNNEI. The CDR3 loop spans 12 amino acids. CDR3 in DNA: TGTGCCACCACAGGGGCCGGGTATGGCTACACCTTC. Translated, it gives CATTGAGYGYTF.

This clone came up a few times. This sequence joins TRBV2 and TRBJ2-7; weak D call: TRBD2 (6 bases). Germline CDR1 is SNHLY and CDR2 is FYNNEI. The V end was cut by 8 bases, the J end by 2 bases, with 10 bases between. This CDR3 region has 12 residues. This chain's CDR3 is CASGRYPYEQYF. The CDR3 DNA is TGTGCCAGCGGGAGGTACCCCTACGAGCAGTACTTC. Full variable domain (rest looked up from reference TRBV2 and TRBJ2-7): EPEVTQTPSHQVTQMGQEVILRCVPISNHLYFYWYRQILGQKVEFLVSFYNNEISEKSEIFDDQFSVERPDGSNFTLKIRSTKLEDSAMYFCASGRYPYEQYFGPGTRLTVT.

There are a few counts of this clone. The J gene is TRBJ2-7, the V gene TRBV5-4, with TRBD1 matching 9 bases. V was clipped by 1 base and J by 7 bases; unmatched bases: 6. The germline V gene has CDR1 SGHNT and CDR2 YYREEE (reference sequence). The CDR3 has 14 residues. CDR3 sequence: CASSLNRGLLEQYF. For the CDR3, the DNA is TGTGCCAGCAGCTTGAACAGGGGGCTTCTAGAGCAGTACTTC.

This rearrangement joins TRBV24-1 to TRBJ1-2; no clear D gene. Trimming removed 4 bases from V and 2 bases from J, with 4 bases in between. CDR1 and CDR2 (germline): KGHDR, SFDVKD. The length of the CDR3 is 12 residues. The DNA of the CDR3 is TGTGCCACCAGTGAGGCCAACTATGGCTACACCTTC. Protein product: CATSEANYGYTF.

This clone was detected once. The chain carries TRBV4-2 and TRBJ2-5; 11 positions agree with TRBD2. This CDR3 spans 15 amino acids. V dropped 7 bases and J dropped 6; count of bases not matched to a gene: 10. Germline V CDR1 and CDR2: LGHNA, YNFKEQ. CDR3 sequence: CASMVGSGRGKTQYF. CDR3 coding DNA: TGTGCCAGCATGGTAGGTAGCGGGAGGGGAAAGACCCAGTACTTC.

A few counts support this clone. V and J are TRBV7-2 and TRBJ1-6; a weak D match, TRBD1 (5 bases). This CDR3 has 15 amino acids. V was shortened by 5 bases and J by 7 bases, with 15 bases between the two germline ends. Germline V gene lookup returns CDR1 SGHTA and CDR2 FQGNSA. The CDR3 loop is CASSVLTVPNSPLHF. The CDR3 DNA follows: TGTGCCAGCAGCGTCCTGACAGTTCCAAATTCACCCCTCCACTTT. The whole variable domain, remainder taken from reference TRBV7-2 and TRBJ1-6, is GAGVSQSPSNKVTEKGKDVELRCDPISGHTALYWYRQSLGQGLEFLIYFQGNSAPDKSGLPSDRFSAERTGGSVSTLTIQRTQQEDSAVYLCASSVLTVPNSPLHFGNGTRLTVT.

This chain connects TRBV21-1 to TRBJ2-1; the listed D gene, TRBD2, was not tested against the DNA. TRBV21-1 is noted as a pseudogene. The length of the CDR3 is 19 residues. The CDR3 nucleotides are TGTGCCAGCAGCAAAGAGGGTTCGTCGGGCGGGAGCTCCTACAATGAGCAGTTCTTC. It encodes CASSKEGSSGGSSYNEQFF.

The chain uses TRBV2 and TRBJ1-2; D is uncertain. The CDR3 is 12 amino acids. The germline V gene has CDR1 SNHLY and CDR2 FYNNEI. The V end lost 6 bases, the J end lost 2 bases, and 7 bases lay between the germline ends. The CDR3 loop is CASRGRNYGYTF. CDR3 bases: TGTGCCAGCAGGGGCAGGAACTATGGCTACACCTTC.

The chain links TRBV29-1 to TRBJ2-7; possibly TRBD2 for D (6 bases). The CDR3 length is 14 residues. From germline, CDR1 is SQVTM and CDR2 ANQGSEA. Trimming left V 4 bases short and J 0 bases short, with 13 bases between. The CDR3 region has the DNA TGCAGCGTTGTAGGGAGGCGCAGCTCCTACGAGCAGTACTTC. Protein sequence: CSVVGRRSSYEQYF.

V usage is TRBV2 and J usage is TRBJ1-5; no definite D call. This CDR3 has 14 amino acids. Germline CDR1 reads SNHLY; CDR2 reads FYNNEI. Trimming removed 8 bases at V and 7 bases at J, with 18 bases between. This CDR3 is CASSRGGVGQPQHF. For the CDR3, the DNA is TGTGCCAGCTCTCGGGGTGGGGTTGGGCAGCCCCAGCATTTT.

The rearrangement links TRBV9 to TRBJ2-1, with TRBD2 matching over 8 bases. The CDR3 spans 17 residues. Germline lookup yields CDR1 SGDLS and CDR2 YYNGEE. Trimming removed 3 bases from V and 16 bases from J; junction bases left unmatched: 24. The CDR3 DNA sequence: TGTGCCAGCAGCGCCGGACTCAGCGGGAGCTTGCAACCCCCCCCTTTCTTC. Translated: CASSAGLSGSLQPPPFF.